Sequencing of this TCR beta chain was carried out in a study of OX40 agonist ivuxolimab in advanced cancers. Sequencing was performed with immunoSEQ multiplex PCR; in TCRdb, only in-frame clones are kept and a portion is missing. The table has about 96,000 clones, around 90% seen once; the top ten hold around 1.6%. The CDR3 contains 14 residues. V lost 2 bases, J lost 10 bases, and 15 bases lay in between. The germline V gene encodes CDR1 SGHVS and CDR2 FNYEAQ. Sequencing used CD4+ or CD8+ T cells sorted from blood, obtained in a trial of the OX40 agonist ivuxolimab. J is TRBJ2-1 and V is TRBV7-6, with a tentative D call TRBD2 (5 bases). The source is an adult with an advanced solid tumor such as melanoma, head and neck, liver or kidney cancer. In nucleotides, the CDR3 is TGTGCCAGCAGCTTAAGTCGAGGGATTGGGGAGCAGTTCTTC. This sequence encodes CASSLSRGIGEQFF.